This T cell receptor beta chain was retrieved from a study of PD-1 blockade in classical Hodgkin lymphoma. Method: immunoSEQ multiplex PCR; TCRdb's copy keeps in-frame clones and lacks some. The sample records almost 85,000 clones, 89% being singletons. As concerns this clone: Its antigen remains unknown.

Trimming removed 4 bases from V and 3 bases from J; junction bases left unmatched: 6. Looked up from germline, CDR1 is SGHVS and CDR2 is FNYEAQ. The CDR3 is made up of 16 amino acids. Study outcomes and limitations: Still unresolved is the cause of the repertoire differences, which may be disease activity or prior therapy. The CD4+ diversity rise by C4D1 was clearest in complete responders.

Exposure to brentuximab vedotin varied, and each patient had relapsed following autologous stem cell transplantation. Complete response, partial response or progressive disease were the best responses. This TCR came from a human donor with classical Hodgkin lymphoma. V is TRBV7-6 and J is TRBJ2-1; 10 bases fit TRBD2. The sequences come from peripheral blood mononuclear cells (PBMCs), collected at baseline. The CDR3: CASSSRLAGDYNEQFF. The CDR3 nucleotides read TGTGCCAGCAGCTCGCGACTAGCGGGTGACTACAATGAGCAGTTCTTC.